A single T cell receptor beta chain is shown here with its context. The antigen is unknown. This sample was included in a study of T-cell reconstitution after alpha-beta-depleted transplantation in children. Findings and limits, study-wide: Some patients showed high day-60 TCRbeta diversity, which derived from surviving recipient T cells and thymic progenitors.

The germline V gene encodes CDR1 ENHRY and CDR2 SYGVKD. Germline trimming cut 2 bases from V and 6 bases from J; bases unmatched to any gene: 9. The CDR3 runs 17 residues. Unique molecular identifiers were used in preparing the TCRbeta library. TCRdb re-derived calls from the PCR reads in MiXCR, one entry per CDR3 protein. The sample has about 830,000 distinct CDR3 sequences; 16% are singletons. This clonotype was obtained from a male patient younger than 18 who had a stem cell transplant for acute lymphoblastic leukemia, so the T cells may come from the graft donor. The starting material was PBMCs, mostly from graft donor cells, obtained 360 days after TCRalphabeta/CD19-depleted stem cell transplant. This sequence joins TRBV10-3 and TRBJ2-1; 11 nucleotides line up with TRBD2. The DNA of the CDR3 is TGTGCCATCAGTGAGAACCCCTTAGCGGGAGGGCCCAATGAGCAGTTCTTC. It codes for CAISENPLAGGPNEQFF.